This TCR beta chain was retrieved from a study of blood T cell repertoires in COVID-19. In the study overall: The samples span acute and convalescent COVID-19 from the United States, Italy and Spain.

The CDR3 is 13 residues long. Trimming shortened V by 4 bases and J by 4 bases, and 8 bases separated the two germline ends. CDR1 and CDR2 from the germline V gene are LGHDT and YNNKEL (reference sequence). Patients in Seattle were enrolled during active infection, then followed longitudinally. Sequencing was performed with immunoSEQ multiplex PCR; in TCRdb, only in-frame clones are kept and a portion is missing. This table holds about 95,000 clones, about 89% found once. The rearrangement uses TRBV3-1 (or the pseudogene TRBV3-2) and TRBJ1-3, with a weak D call TRBD1 (5 bases). This sequence originates from a man between 60 and 75 years old with COVID-19, enrolled during active disease. Sequenced material: peripheral blood. DNA of the CDR3: TGTGCCAGCAGCCCCCGGACAGGAAACACCATATATTTT. Translating gives CASSPRTGNTIYF.